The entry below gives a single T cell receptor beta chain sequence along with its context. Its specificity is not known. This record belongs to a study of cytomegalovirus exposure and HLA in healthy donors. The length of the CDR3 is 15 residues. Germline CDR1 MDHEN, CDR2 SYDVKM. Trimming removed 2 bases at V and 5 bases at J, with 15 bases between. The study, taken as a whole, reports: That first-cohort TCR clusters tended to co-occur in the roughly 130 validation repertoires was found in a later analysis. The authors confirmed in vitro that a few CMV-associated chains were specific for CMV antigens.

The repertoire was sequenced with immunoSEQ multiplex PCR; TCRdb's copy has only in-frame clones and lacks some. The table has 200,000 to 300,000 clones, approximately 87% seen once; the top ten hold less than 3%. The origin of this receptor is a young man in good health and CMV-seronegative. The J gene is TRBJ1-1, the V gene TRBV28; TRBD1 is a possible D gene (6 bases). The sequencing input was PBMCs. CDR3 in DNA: TGTGCCAGCAGTTTAAGAGGGGGAATTGGGACTGAAGCTTTCTTT. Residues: CASSLRGGIGTEAFF.